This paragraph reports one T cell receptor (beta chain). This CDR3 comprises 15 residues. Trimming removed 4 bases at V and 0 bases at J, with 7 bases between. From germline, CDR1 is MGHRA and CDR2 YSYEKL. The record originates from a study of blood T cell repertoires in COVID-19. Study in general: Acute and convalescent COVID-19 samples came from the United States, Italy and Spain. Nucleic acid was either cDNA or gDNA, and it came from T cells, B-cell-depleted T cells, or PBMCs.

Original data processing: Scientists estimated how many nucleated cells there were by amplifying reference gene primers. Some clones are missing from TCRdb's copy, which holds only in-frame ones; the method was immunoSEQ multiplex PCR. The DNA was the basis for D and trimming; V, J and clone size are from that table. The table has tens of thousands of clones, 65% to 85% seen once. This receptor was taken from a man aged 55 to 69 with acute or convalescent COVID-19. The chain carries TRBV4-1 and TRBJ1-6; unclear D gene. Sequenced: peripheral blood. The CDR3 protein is CASSLESSYNSPLHF. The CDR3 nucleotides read TGCGCCAGCAGCCTGGAGAGCTCCTATAATTCACCCCTCCACTTT.